The clone carrying this TCR beta chain was observed once. Its antigen is still unknown. V gave up 4 bases and J gave up 10 bases, with 16 bases separating them. The CDR3 covers 13 residues. Germline V gives CDR1 PRHDT, CDR2 FYEKMQ (reference sequence). This entry is derived from a study of shared clonotypes between healthy human individuals. Notes on the study in general: Depth was large, yet rarefaction showed that sorted-subset sequencing was incomplete. Generation probabilities were higher for clonotypes shared across all four sorted-subset donors than for unshared ones.

Naive CD8 isolation took CD45RO-negative cells positively selected for CCR7 and excluded terminally differentiated effector memory CD45RA+ cells. Adult Caucasians living in Nashville, Tennessee made up all of the donors. TCRdb's copy holds only in-frame clones and misses some; the assay was immunoSEQ multiplex PCR. The top ten clones hold roughly 1.8% of a sample with approximately 2,200,000 clones, roughly 91% of them seen once. The TCR was taken from a man between 18 and 29 years old in good health. Some clones in this sample may be carry-over from other donors' samples. The V call is TRBV13, the J call TRBJ2-5; weak D call: TRBD1 (6 bases). Material: naive CD8+ T cells from PBMCs. The CDR3 here is CASSSIHRAGQYF. CDR3 in DNA: TGTGCCAGCAGCTCCATTCACAGGGCGGGCCAGTACTTC.